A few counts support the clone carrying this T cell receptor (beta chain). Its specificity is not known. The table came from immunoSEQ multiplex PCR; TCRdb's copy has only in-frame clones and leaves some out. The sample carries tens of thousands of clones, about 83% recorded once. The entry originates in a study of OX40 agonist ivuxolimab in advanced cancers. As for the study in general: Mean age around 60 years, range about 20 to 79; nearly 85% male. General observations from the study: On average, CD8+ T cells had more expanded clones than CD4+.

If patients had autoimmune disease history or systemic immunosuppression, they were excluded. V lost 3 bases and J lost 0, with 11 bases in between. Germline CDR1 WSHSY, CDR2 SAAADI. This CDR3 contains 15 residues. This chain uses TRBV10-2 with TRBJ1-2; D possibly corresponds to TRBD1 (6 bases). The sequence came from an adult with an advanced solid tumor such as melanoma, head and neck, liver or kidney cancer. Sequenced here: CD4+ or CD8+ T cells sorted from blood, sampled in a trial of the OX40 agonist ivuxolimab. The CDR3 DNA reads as TGCGCCAGCAGTGACAGGGGAAAAGCTAACTATGGCTACACCTTC. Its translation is CASSDRGKANYGYTF.